The entry that follows covers one T cell receptor (beta chain) sequence. Its antigen is still unknown. The sample is drawn from a study of cytomegalovirus exposure and HLA in healthy donors. General study findings and limits: A later analysis associated roughly 15,000 TCR beta sequences with HLA alleles at a 0.05 false discovery rate. A few CMV-associated chains proved CMV antigen-specific in vitro. TCR beta V- and J-gene trimming was later associated with a missense DCLRE1C variant.

V lost 0 bases and J 7 bases, leaving 19 bases between the germline ends. The CDR3 spans 16 residues. From germline, CDR1 is MNHNY and CDR2 SVGAGI (reference sequence). Both 60 Vbeta primers and 13 Jbeta primers went into the PCR. Per the study methods: Later reanalysis found approximately 76 million unique TCR beta chains, some 10 million of them shared. Clones were sequenced by immunoSEQ multiplex PCR, and TCRdb holds only the in-frame ones, with some missing. That table furnishes V, J and clone size, whereas the DNA furnished D and trimming. The table shows about 150,000 clones, with 65% to 85% occurring only once.

V gene TRBV6-6 combines with J gene TRBJ2-7; the D gene is possibly TRBD2 (6 bases). Sequencing was done on a sample of PBMCs. This receptor was taken from a male donor in good health and CMV-seropositive. In nucleotides, the CDR3 is TGTGCCAGCAGTTACTCGGTGATAGCGGAGGTGTTTGAGCAGTACTTC. This encodes CASSYSVIAEVFEQYF.